This T cell receptor beta chain stems from a study of shared T cell receptors in the human thymus. Germline loops: CDR1 LNHNV, CDR2 YYDKDF (reference sequence). The CDR3 contains 17 residues. The V and J ends lost 1 base and 4 bases respectively, with 20 bases between them. Produced via immunoSEQ multiplex PCR; TCRdb's table is partial and in-frame only. Of about 380,000 clones in the sample, approximately 95% were seen once. The rearrangement links TRBV15 to TRBJ2-7; weak D call: TRBD1 (6 bases). The TCR was taken from a human donor. Sequencing was performed on thymocytes. The CDR3 DNA follows: TGTGCCACCAGCAGAGGGTTTCGGCCTCCAGGGGAGTACGAGCAGTACTTC. Amino acids: CATSRGFRPPGEYEQYF. Based on the CDR3 plus reference TRBV15 and TRBJ2-7, the full variable domain is DAMVIQNPRYQVTQFGKPVTLSCSQTLNHNVMYWYQQKSSQAPKLLFHYYDKDFNNEADTPDNFQSRRPNTSFCFLDIRSPGLGDTAMYLCATSRGFRPPGEYEQYFGPGTRLTVT.